This is a list of T cell receptor beta chains from one sample in a study of metastatic and nonmetastatic thyroid tumors. MiXCR reprocessed the PCR reads for TCRdb. The table records tens of thousands of clones, about a quarter of them present only once. Sequenced sample: tumor tissue. The receptors stem from a female donor with papillary thyroid cancer or a benign thyroid nodule (not recorded which). Some clones in this sample may be carry-over from other donors' samples. The CDR3 runs from the conserved cysteine through the conserved F or W. D genes are given only for firm matches. Not all rows give a size; the values are once, few, many and, for expanded clones, a class.

CDR3aa,CDR3nt,abundance,d_gene,v_gene,j_gene
CASSQGWRSDSPLHF,TGTGCCAGCAGCCAAGGTTGGCGCAGCGACTCACCCCTCCACTTT,many,.,TRBV3-1,TRBJ1-6
CSARDRSPGGFSTEAFF,TGCAGTGCTAGAGATAGGAGCCCGGGAGGTTTCTCGACTGAAGCTTTCTTT,many,.,TRBV20-1,TRBJ1-1
CASRSNRAYEQFF,TGTGCCAGCCGATCAAACAGGGCCTATGAGCAGTTCTTC,medium-sized,.,TRBV6-1,TRBJ2-1
CAWNPWGQKNQPQHF,TGTGCCTGGAACCCCTGGGGACAGAAAAATCAGCCCCAGCATTTT,many,TRBD1,TRBV30,TRBJ1-5
CASSYSLGSGELFF,TGTGCCAGCAGTTACTCGTTGGGCAGCGGGGAGCTGTTTTTT,few,.,TRBV6-5,TRBJ2-2
CASSHLGYEQYF,TGTGCCAGCAGCCATTTGGGGTACGAGCAGTACTTC,.,.,TRBV3-1,TRBJ2-7
CASSVRGNFYEQFF,TGTGCCAGCTCCGTAAGGGGAAACTTCTATGAGCAGTTCTTC,.,.,TRBV11-2,TRBJ2-1
CASTIQGSYEQYF,TGTGCCAGCACCATACAGGGGTCCTACGAGCAGTACTTC,.,TRBD1,TRBV28,TRBJ2-7
CASSRTSGGGTTGELFF,TGTGCCAGCAGTAGGACTAGCGGGGGGGGGACTACCGGGGAGCTGTTTTTT,many,TRBD2,TRBV6-5,TRBJ2-2
CASTSGSLLDTQYF,TGTGCCAGCACAAGCGGGAGTTTATTAGATACGCAGTATTTT,few,TRBD2,TRBV28,TRBJ2-3
CASRKTNAYEQYF,TGTGCCAGCAGAAAGACTAATGCCTACGAGCAGTACTTC,few,.,TRBV6-2/TRBV6-3,TRBJ2-7